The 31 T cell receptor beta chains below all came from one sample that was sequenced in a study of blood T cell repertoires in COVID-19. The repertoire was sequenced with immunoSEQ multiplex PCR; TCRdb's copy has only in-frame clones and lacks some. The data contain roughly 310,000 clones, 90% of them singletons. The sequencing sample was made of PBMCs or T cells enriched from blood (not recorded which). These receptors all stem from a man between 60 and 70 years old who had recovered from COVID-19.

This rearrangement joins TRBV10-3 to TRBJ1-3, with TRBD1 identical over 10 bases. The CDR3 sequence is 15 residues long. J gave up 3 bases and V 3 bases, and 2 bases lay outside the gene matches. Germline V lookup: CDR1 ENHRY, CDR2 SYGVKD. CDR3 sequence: CAISERTGGGNTIYF. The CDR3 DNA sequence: TGTGCCATCAGTGAAAGGACAGGGGGTGGAAACACCATATATTTT.

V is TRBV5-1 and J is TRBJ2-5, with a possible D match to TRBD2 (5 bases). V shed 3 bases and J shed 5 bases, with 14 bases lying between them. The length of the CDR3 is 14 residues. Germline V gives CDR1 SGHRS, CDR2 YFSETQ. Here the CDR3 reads CASSSGLLPETQYF. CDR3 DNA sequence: TGCGCCAGCAGCTCTGGACTGCTTCCCGAGACCCAGTACTTC.

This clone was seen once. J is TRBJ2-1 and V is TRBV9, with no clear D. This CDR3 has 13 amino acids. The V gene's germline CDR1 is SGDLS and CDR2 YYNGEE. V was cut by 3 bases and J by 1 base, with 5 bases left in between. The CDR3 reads CASSANSYNEQFF. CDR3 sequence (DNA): TGTGCCAGCAGCGCCAATTCCTACAATGAGCAGTTCTTC.

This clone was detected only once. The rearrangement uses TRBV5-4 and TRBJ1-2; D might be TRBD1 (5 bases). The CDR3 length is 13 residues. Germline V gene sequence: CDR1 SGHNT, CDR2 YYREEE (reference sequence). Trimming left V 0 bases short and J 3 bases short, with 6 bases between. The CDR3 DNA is TGTGCCAGCAGCTTGGAGACAGACTATGGCTACACCTTC. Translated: CASSLETDYGYTF.

CDR3 in DNA: TGCGCCAGCAGATCGTGGGCAGGGGCGCAGTATACGCAGTATTTT. Amino acid sequence: CASRSWAGAQYTQYF. The V and J genes are TRBV5-1 and TRBJ2-3, with D possibly TRBD1 on 6 matching bases. The V and J ends lost 5 bases and 7 bases respectively, with 20 bases between them. The CDR3 sequence is 15 residues long. CDR1 SGHRS and CDR2 YFSETQ come from the germline V gene.

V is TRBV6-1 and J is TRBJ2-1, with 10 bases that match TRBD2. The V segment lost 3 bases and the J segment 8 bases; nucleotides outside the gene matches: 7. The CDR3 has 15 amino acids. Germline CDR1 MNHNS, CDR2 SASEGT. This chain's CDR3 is CASSDQAGGRDEQFF. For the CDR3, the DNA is TGTGCCAGCAGTGATCAAGCGGGAGGGCGCGATGAGCAGTTCTTC.

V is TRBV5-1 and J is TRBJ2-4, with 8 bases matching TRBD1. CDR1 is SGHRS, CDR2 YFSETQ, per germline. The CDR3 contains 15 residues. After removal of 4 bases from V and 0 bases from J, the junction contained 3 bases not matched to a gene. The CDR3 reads CASSLQGEAKNIQYF. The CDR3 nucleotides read TGCGCCAGCAGCCTACAGGGGGAAGCCAAAAACATTCAGTACTTC.

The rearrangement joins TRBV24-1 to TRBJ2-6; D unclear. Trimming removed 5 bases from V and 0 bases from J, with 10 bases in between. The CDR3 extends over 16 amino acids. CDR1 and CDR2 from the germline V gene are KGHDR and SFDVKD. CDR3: CATSGPSYSGANVLTF. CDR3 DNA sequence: TGTGCCACCAGTGGTCCTAGTTACTCTGGGGCCAACGTCCTGACTTTC.

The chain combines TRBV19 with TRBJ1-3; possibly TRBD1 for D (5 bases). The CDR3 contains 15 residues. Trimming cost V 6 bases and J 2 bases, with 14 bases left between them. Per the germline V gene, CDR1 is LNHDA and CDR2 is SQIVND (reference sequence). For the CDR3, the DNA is TGTGCCAGTAGGACTGCAGGGACTGCTGGAAACACCATATATTTT. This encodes CASRTAGTAGNTIYF.

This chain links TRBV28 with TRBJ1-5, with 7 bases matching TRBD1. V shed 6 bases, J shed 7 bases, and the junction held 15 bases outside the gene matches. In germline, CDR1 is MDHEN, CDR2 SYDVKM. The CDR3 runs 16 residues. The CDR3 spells CASSQTGTVYGQPQHF. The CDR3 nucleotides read TGTGCCAGCAGCCAAACCGGGACAGTCTACGGCCAGCCCCAGCATTTT.

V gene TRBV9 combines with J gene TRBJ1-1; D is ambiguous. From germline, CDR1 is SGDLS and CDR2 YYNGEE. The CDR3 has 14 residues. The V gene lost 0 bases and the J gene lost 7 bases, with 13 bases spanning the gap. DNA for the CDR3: TGTGCCAGCAGCGTAGACAACAGTATGGGTGAAGCTTTCTTT. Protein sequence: CASSVDNSMGEAFF.

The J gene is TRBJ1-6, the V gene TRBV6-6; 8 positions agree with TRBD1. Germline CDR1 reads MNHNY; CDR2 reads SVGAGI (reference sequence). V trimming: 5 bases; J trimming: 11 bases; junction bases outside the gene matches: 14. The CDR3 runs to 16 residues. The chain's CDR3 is CASSHGGVRGRTPLHF. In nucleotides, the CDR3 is TGTGCCAGCAGTCACGGCGGGGTCAGGGGGCGGACACCCCTCCACTTT.

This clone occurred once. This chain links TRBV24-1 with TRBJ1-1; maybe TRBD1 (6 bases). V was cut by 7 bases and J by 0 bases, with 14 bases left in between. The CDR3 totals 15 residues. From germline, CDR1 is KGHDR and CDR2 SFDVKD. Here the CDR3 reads CATRDARGMNTEAFF. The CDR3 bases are TGTGCCACCAGGGACGCCAGGGGAATGAACACTGAAGCTTTCTTT.

The CDR3 DNA sequence: TGTGCCAGCAGCTTACTCTCCAATGAGCAGTTCTTC. Translation: CASSLLSNEQFF. The V call is TRBV7-6, the J call TRBJ2-1; D is unclear. V was clipped by 2 bases and J by 6 bases, with 5 bases between them. Germline-derived CDR1 and CDR2 are SGHVS and FNYEAQ. This CDR3 is built from 12 residues. Together with reference TRBV7-6 and TRBJ2-1, the CDR3 gives the full variable domain: GAGVSQSPRYKVTKRGQDVALRCDPISGHVSLYWYRQALGQGPEFLTYFNYEAQQDKSGLPNDRFSAERPEGSISTLTIQRTEQRDSAMYRCASSLLSNEQFFGPGTRLTVL.

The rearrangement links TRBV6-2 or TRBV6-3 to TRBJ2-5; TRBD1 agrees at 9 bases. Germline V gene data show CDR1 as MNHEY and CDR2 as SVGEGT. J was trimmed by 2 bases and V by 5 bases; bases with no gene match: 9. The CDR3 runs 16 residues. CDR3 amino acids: CASSKSPGQGQETQYF. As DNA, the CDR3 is TGTGCCAGCAGTAAGTCCCCGGGACAGGGACAAGAGACCCAGTACTTC.

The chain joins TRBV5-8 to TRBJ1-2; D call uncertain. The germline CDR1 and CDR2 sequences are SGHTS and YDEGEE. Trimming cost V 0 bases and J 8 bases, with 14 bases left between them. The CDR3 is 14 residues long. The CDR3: CASSLARGGWGYTF. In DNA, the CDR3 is TGTGCCAGCAGCTTGGCCCGAGGAGGTTGGGGCTACACCTTC.

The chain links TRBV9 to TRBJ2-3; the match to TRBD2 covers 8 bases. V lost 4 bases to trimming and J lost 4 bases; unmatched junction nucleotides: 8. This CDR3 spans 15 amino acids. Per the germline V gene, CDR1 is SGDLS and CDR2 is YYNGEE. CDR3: CASSMGLVGSDTQYF. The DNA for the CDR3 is TGTGCCAGCAGCATGGGACTAGTCGGGTCAGATACGCAGTATTTT.

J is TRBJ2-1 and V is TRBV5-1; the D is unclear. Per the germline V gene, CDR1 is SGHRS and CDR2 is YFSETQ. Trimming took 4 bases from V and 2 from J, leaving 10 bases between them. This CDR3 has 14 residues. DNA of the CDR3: TGCGCCAGCAGCCCTGACTTCGCCTACAATGAGCAGTTCTTC. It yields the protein CASSPDFAYNEQFF.

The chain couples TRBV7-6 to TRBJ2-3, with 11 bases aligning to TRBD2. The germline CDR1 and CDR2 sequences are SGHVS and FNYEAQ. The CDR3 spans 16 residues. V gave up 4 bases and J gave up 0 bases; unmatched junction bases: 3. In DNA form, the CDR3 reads TGTGCCAGCAGCTCGGGACTAGCGGCGAGCACAGATACGCAGTATTTT. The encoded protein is CASSSGLAASTDTQYF. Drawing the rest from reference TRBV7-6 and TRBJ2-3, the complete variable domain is GAGVSQSPRYKVTKRGQDVALRCDPISGHVSLYWYRQALGQGPEFLTYFNYEAQQDKSGLPNDRFSAERPEGSISTLTIQRTEQRDSAMYRCASSSGLAASTDTQYFGPGTRLTVL.

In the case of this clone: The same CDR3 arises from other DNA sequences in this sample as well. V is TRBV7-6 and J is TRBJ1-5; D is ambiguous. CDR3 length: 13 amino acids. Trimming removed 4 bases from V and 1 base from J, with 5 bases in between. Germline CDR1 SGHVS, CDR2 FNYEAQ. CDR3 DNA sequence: TGTGCCAGCAGCTCTAACAGCAATCAGCCCCAGCATTTT. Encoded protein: CASSSNSNQPQHF.

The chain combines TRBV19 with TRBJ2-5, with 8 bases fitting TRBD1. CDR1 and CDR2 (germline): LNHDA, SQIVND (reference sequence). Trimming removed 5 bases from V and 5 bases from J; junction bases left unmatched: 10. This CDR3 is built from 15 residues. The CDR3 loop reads CASSPTADRAETQYF. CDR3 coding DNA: TGTGCCAGTAGTCCAACCGCGGACAGGGCGGAGACCCAGTACTTC.

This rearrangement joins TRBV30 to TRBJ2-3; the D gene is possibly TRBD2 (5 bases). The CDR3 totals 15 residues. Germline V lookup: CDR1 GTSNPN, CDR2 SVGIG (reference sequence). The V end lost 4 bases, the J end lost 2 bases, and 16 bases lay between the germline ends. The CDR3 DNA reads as TGTGCCTGGACCTTCGGGGTGGGCCCCACAGATACGCAGTATTTT. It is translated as CAWTFGVGPTDTQYF.

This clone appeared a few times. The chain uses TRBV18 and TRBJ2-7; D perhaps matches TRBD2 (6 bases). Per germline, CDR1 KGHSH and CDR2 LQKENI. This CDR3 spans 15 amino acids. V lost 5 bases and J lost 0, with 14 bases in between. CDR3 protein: CASSVSGVSSYEQYF. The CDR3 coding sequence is TGTGCCAGCTCAGTCTCGGGGGTAAGCTCCTACGAGCAGTACTTC.

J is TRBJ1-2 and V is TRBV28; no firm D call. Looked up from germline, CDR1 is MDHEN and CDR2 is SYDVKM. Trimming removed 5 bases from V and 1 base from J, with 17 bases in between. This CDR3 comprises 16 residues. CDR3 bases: TGTGCCAGCAGTCGGGCGGGAGACACTGATAACTATGGCTACACCTTC. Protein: CASSRAGDTDNYGYTF.

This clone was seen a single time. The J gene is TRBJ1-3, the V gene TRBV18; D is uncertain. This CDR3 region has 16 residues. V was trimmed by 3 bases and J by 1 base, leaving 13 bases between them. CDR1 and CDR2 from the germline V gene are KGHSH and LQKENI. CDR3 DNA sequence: TGTGCCAGCTCACCTAATATGCGAGGGTCTGGAAACACCATATATTTT. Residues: CASSPNMRGSGNTIYF.

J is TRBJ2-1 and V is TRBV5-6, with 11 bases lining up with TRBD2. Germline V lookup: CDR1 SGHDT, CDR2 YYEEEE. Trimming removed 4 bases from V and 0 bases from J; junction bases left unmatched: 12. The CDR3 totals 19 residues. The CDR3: CASSPRGLAGLSSYNEQFF. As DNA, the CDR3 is TGTGCCAGCAGCCCGAGAGGACTAGCGGGCCTCAGCTCCTACAATGAGCAGTTCTTC.

As DNA, the CDR3 is TGTGCCATCAGTCAACAGGGGGGTAGCAATCAGCCCCAGCATTTT. Translating gives CAISQQGGSNQPQHF. The gene calls are TRBV10-3 and TRBJ1-5; 8 nucleotides line up with TRBD1. The V gene end was trimmed by 5 bases and the J gene end by 0 bases; junction bases not matched to a gene: 3. This CDR3 is 15 amino acids long. Germline CDR1 ENHRY, CDR2 SYGVKD.

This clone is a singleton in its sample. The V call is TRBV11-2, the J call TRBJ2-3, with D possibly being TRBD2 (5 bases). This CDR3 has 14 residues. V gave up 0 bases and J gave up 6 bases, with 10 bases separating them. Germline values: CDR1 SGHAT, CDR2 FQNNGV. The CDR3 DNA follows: TGTGCCAGCAGCTTAGATCGACTACCGGATACGCAGTATTTT. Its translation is CASSLDRLPDTQYF.

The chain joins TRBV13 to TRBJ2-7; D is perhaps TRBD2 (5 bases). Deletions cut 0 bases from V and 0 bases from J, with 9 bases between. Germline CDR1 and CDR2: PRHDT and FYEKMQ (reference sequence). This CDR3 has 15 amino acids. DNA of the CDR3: TGTGCCAGCAGCTTAGGGGGGAGCCTCTCCTACGAGCAGTACTTC. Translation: CASSLGGSLSYEQYF.

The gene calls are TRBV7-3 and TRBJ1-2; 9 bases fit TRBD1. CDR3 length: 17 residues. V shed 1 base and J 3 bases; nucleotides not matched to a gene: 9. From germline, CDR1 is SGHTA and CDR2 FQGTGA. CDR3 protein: CASSLRPGTGSDYGYTF. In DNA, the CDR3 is TGTGCCAGCAGCTTAAGGCCCGGGACAGGGAGCGACTATGGCTACACCTTC.

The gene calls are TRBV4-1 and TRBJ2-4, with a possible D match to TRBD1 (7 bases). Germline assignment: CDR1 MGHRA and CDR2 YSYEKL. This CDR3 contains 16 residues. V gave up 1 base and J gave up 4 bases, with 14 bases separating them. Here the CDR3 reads CASSQGRAGGKNIQYF. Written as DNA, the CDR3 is TGCGCCAGCAGCCAAGGTCGGGCAGGGGGGAAAAACATTCAGTACTTC.